These 23 T cell receptor beta chains share one sample of origin, sequenced in a study of siplizumab effects on memory and regulatory T cells (dated by TCRdb to the late 2010s). Library generation was performed with the immunoSEQ multiplex PCR assay. The clones in this table, taken by TCRdb from immuneACCESS, are in-frame only. Not every clone is retained; where verified, under half of the shortfall comes from an unresolved V gene, and the cause of the rest is unknown. This sample gives roughly 69,000 clones in total; approximately 82% of them show up just once. The leading ten clones occupy roughly 3.8% of the sample. Sequencing was done on a sample of memory CD4+ T cells sorted from blood. What the cell subset or site label conveys for this sample: unstimulated CD4+ memory T cells. Receptors originate from a human donor in good health.

The chain recombines TRBV2 with TRBJ2-2, with a possible D match to TRBD2 (6 bases). The germline CDR1 and CDR2 sequences are SNHLY and FYNNEI. V lost 7 bases to trimming and J lost 1 base, with 10 bases between them. The CDR3 totals 14 residues. CDR3 DNA: TGTGCCAGCATAGCGGAGCGGAACACCGGGGAGCTGTTTTTT. Translating it yields CASIAERNTGELFF.

The V call is TRBV28, the J call TRBJ1-4, with a weak D call TRBD1 (5 bases). Germline-derived CDR1 and CDR2 are MDHEN and SYDVKM. The length of the CDR3 is 15 residues. The ends were cut back, 5 bases at V and 13 bases at J, with 23 bases in the middle. The chain's CDR3 is CASSSTGERWGGLFF. CDR3 in DNA: TGTGCCAGCAGTAGCACAGGAGAAAGATGGGGGGGACTGTTTTTT.

The chain links TRBV15 to TRBJ1-5; D is ambiguous. Germline CDR1 and CDR2: LNHNV and YYDKDF (reference sequence). This CDR3 comprises 12 residues. Trimming removed 5 bases at V and 9 bases at J, with 11 bases between. The CDR3 bases are TGTGCCACCAGCGCGGTCGGTATGCCCCAGCATTTT. Amino acid sequence: CATSAVGMPQHF.

The chain combines TRBV2 with TRBJ2-7; 8 bases match TRBD2. CDR1 and CDR2 from the germline V gene are SNHLY and FYNNEI. J was trimmed by 5 bases and V by 3 bases; bases with no gene match: 9. The length of the CDR3 is 15 residues. This chain's CDR3 is CASSDRSAGGNEQYF. The DNA for the CDR3 is TGTGCCAGCAGTGATAGGTCCGCGGGGGGAAACGAGCAGTACTTC.

J is TRBJ2-3 and V is TRBV19; 7 bases align to TRBD2. With 7 bases clipped from V and 6 bases from J, the junction kept 13 bases outside the gene matches. The CDR3 totals 15 residues. Germline V gene sequence: CDR1 LNHDA, CDR2 SQIVND (reference sequence). For the CDR3, the DNA is TGTGCCAGTACCTCCCCGGGGGACTACCGGGATACGCAGTATTTT. Its protein product is CASTSPGDYRDTQYF.

This chain joins TRBV9 and TRBJ1-6; TRBD1 matches at 10 bases. The CDR3 runs 15 residues. Germline CDR1 reads SGDLS; CDR2 reads YYNGEE. Germline trimming cut 0 bases from V and 11 bases from J; bases unmatched to any gene: 5. The CDR3 sequence is CASSVAGQGSTPLHF. DNA of the CDR3: TGTGCCAGCAGCGTAGCGGGACAGGGGAGTACACCCCTCCACTTT.

The rearrangement joins TRBV19 to TRBJ1-2; unclear D gene. CDR1 and CDR2 from the germline V gene are LNHDA and SQIVND (reference sequence). Deletions cut 5 bases from V and 3 bases from J, with 7 bases between. This CDR3 has 12 amino acids. The chain's CDR3 is CASSPRDYGYTF. The CDR3 DNA sequence: TGTGCCAGTAGTCCCCGGGACTATGGCTACACCTTC. The whole variable domain, remainder taken from reference TRBV19 and TRBJ1-2, is DGGITQSPKYLFRKEGQNVTLSCEQNLNHDAMYWYRQDPGQGLRLIYYSQIVNDFQKGDIAEGYSVSREKKESFPLTVTSAQKNPTAFYLCASSPRDYGYTFGSGTRLTVV.

The rearrangement joins TRBV21-1 to TRBJ2-3; the table gives TRBD1 as D, unverified against the DNA. TRBV21-1 is tagged as a pseudogene. The CDR3 spans 15 residues. CDR3 loop: CASRPKTDTTDTQYF. The DNA for the CDR3 is TGTGCCAGCAGACCTAAGACCGACACCACAGATACGCAGTATTTT.

The rearrangement uses TRBV10-3 and TRBJ2-3, with D tentatively TRBD1 (6 bases). This CDR3 spans 19 amino acids. Per germline, CDR1 ENHRY and CDR2 SYGVKD. Deletions cut 0 bases from V and 2 bases from J, with 21 bases between. The CDR3 DNA sequence: TGTGCCATCAGTGAGTCGGGAAGGGTTGGCGCAGGGGCCACAGATACGCAGTATTTT. Its protein product is CAISESGRVGAGATDTQYF.

The chain recombines TRBV11-2 with TRBJ2-1; D unresolved. The CDR3 is made up of 14 amino acids. CDR1 SGHAT and CDR2 FQNNGV come from the germline V gene. V shed 7 bases and J shed 0 bases, with 10 bases lying between them. This CDR3 is CASTQALSYNEQFF. CDR3 sequence (DNA): TGTGCCAGCACCCAAGCACTCTCCTACAATGAGCAGTTCTTC.

J is TRBJ2-4 and V is TRBV6-5, with 8 bases matching TRBD1. This CDR3 spans 15 amino acids. The germline CDR1 and CDR2 sequences are MNHEY and SVGAGI. V shed 4 bases and J 3 bases; nucleotides not matched to a gene: 5. The CDR3 region is CASSSLGQGKNIQYF. CDR3 nucleotide sequence: TGTGCCAGCAGTTCCTTAGGACAGGGCAAAAACATTCAGTACTTC.

This clone was detected once. One end of the junction is discordant with germline, which a read error may explain. V and J are TRBV7-2 and TRBJ1-3; the D gene is possibly TRBD1 (5 bases). Germline CDR1 reads SGHTA; CDR2 reads FQGNSA. The CDR3 runs 14 residues. CDR3 residues: CASSQMQGGSTIYF. The CDR3 region has the DNA TGTGCCAGCAGCCAAATGCAGGGAGGAAGCACCATATATTTT.

The J gene is TRBJ2-5, the V gene TRBV19; TRBD2 matches at 13 bases. The CDR3 has 18 residues. Per the germline V gene, CDR1 is LNHDA and CDR2 is SQIVND (reference sequence). V lost 4 bases and J lost 5; bases outside the gene matches: 13. CDR3 loop: CASSKGKLAGGPGETQYF. The CDR3, as DNA: TGTGCCAGTAGTAAGGGGAAACTAGCGGGAGGGCCTGGGGAGACCCAGTACTTC.

In its sample, this clone was seen once. The chain links TRBV9 to TRBJ2-1; tentative D call: TRBD2 (6 bases). Germline V lookup: CDR1 SGDLS, CDR2 YYNGEE. This CDR3 comprises 16 residues. Trimming cost V 4 bases and J 3 bases, with 17 bases left between them. Here the CDR3 DNA reads TGTGCCAGCAGCCCTCAGACTAGTCATGGCTACAATGAGCAGTTCTTC. It codes for CASSPQTSHGYNEQFF.

This chain connects TRBV4-2 to TRBJ1-2; D is undetermined. Trimming removed 0 bases from V and 8 bases from J, with 7 bases in between. Looked up from germline, CDR1 is LGHNA and CDR2 is YNFKEQ. The CDR3 runs to 12 residues. The CDR3 is CASSQEVDGYTF. CDR3 bases: TGTGCCAGCAGCCAAGAGGTTGACGGCTACACCTTC.

The chain links TRBV5-6 to TRBJ2-5; D is uncertain. The CDR3 has 13 residues. The V end was cut by 0 bases, the J end by 6 bases, with 9 bases between. Germline V CDR1 and CDR2: SGHDT, YYEEEE. The CDR3 DNA sequence: TGTGCCAGCAGCTTGGGTAGTTGGCAGACCCAGTACTTC. Its protein is CASSLGSWQTQYF.

The CDR3 DNA follows: TGTGCCTGGAGGATGGGGGGATTATACTCCTACGAGCAGTACTTC. Amino acid sequence: CAWRMGGLYSYEQYF. The chain couples TRBV30 to TRBJ2-7; D perhaps matches TRBD2 (6 bases). This CDR3 spans 15 amino acids. The ends were cut back, 3 bases at V and 0 bases at J, with 15 bases in the middle. Germline V gene lookup returns CDR1 GTSNPN and CDR2 SVGIG (reference sequence).

The chain employs TRBV5-1 and TRBJ2-1; D possibly corresponds to TRBD2 (5 bases). CDR3 length: 15 residues. The germline CDR1 and CDR2 sequences are SGHRS and YFSETQ. Deletions cut 4 bases from V and 3 bases from J, with 14 bases between. CDR3 residues: CASSLAASSYNEQFF. In DNA form, the CDR3 reads TGCGCCAGCAGCCTGGCGGCTAGCAGCTACAATGAGCAGTTCTTC.

The chain carries TRBV4-2 and TRBJ2-1; D ambiguous. Germline-derived CDR1 and CDR2 are LGHNA and YNFKEQ. V lost 0 bases and J lost 3, with 9 bases in between. This CDR3 region has 15 residues. CDR3 nucleotides: TGTGCCAGCAGCCAAGATCTCCAGGTCTACAATGAGCAGTTCTTC. Translating it yields CASSQDLQVYNEQFF.

This rearrangement joins TRBV6-6 to TRBJ1-4; 10 bases are a match to TRBD1. Germline V lookup: CDR1 MNHNY, CDR2 SVGAGI (reference sequence). The CDR3 contains 14 residues. V shed 3 bases and J 7 bases; nucleotides not matched to a gene: 2. Here the CDR3 DNA reads TGTGCCAGCAGTTATGGGACAGGGGCTGAAAAACTGTTTTTT. Its protein is CASSYGTGAEKLFF.

The chain carries TRBV4-1 and TRBJ1-1; 7 bases match TRBD1. This CDR3 is 16 amino acids long. Germline V gives CDR1 MGHRA, CDR2 YSYEKL. The J segment lost 0 bases and the V segment lost 5 bases, leaving 9 bases of the junction unmatched. This CDR3 reads CASSDLGQALNTEAFF. The CDR3 DNA follows: TGCGCCAGCAGCGACCTTGGACAGGCACTGAACACTGAAGCTTTCTTT.

V gene TRBV6-1 combines with J gene TRBJ2-3; 10 bases line up with TRBD2. J lost 1 base, V lost 7 bases, and 5 bases had no gene match. The germline gives CDR1 MNHNS, CDR2 SASEGT. The CDR3 spans 15 residues. The CDR3: CASTPGTSGTDTQYF. DNA for the CDR3: TGTGCCAGCACTCCCGGGACTAGCGGCACAGATACGCAGTATTTT.

The CDR3 nucleotides read TGTGCCAGCAGCTTAGCCTACAAAGCTCGTAATGAGCAGTTCTTC. This encodes CASSLAYKARNEQFF. This rearrangement joins TRBV7-9 to TRBJ2-1; no reliable D call. The CDR3 covers 15 residues. The germline gives CDR1 SEHNR, CDR2 FQNEAQ (reference sequence). V shed 0 bases and J shed 7 bases, with 13 bases lying between them.